The 30 T cell receptor beta chains given below trace back to one sample, sequenced in a study of graft-versus-host responses after intestinal transplantation. Repertoires were generated with immunoSEQ multiplex PCR, while TCRdb's copy carries only in-frame clones and drops some. The data contain approximately 14,000 clones, around 87% of them seen just once; the ten biggest clones take up over 6.5%. The sample consisted of bone marrow, taken more than 120 days after intestinal transplantation. These receptors all stem from a human patient who received an intestinal transplant, so some T cells may come from the graft donor.

The chain employs TRBV19 and TRBJ1-5, with D possibly TRBD1 on 5 matching bases. Per germline, CDR1 LNHDA and CDR2 SQIVND (reference sequence). The CDR3 spans 16 residues. Trimming shortened V by 3 bases and J by 0 bases, and 12 bases separated the two germline ends. The CDR3 nucleotides are TGTGCCAGTAGTATGTGGTGGGACGATAGCAATCAGCCCCAGCATTTT. Amino acids: CASSMWWDDSNQPQHF.

V usage is TRBV6-1 and J usage is TRBJ2-5; 10 bases map to TRBD1. The trim removed 3 bases at V and 4 bases at J, leaving 17 bases unmatched. There are 19 residues in the CDR3. Germline-derived CDR1 and CDR2 are MNHNS and SASEGT. In DNA form, the CDR3 reads TGTGCCAGCAGTGATCGGGGACAGGGGAGAGCGGGAAGGGGAGAGACCCAGTACTTC. Protein sequence: CASSDRGQGRAGRGETQYF.

The chain carries TRBV7-2 and TRBJ2-7; 9 nucleotides line up with TRBD2. V lost 2 bases and J lost 2; bases outside the gene matches: 7. CDR1 SGHTA and CDR2 FQGNSA come from the germline V gene. The CDR3 totals 16 residues. CDR3 DNA sequence: TGTGCCAGCAGCTTAAGGAGCGGGAGGCCGACCTACGAGCAGTACTTC. This encodes CASSLRSGRPTYEQYF.

The chain is built from TRBV19 and TRBJ1-2; maybe TRBD1 (5 bases). Looked up from germline, CDR1 is LNHDA and CDR2 is SQIVND (reference sequence). The CDR3 contains 13 residues. The germline V and J ends were trimmed by 6 bases and 3 bases, with 11 bases remaining between them. This CDR3 reads CASSAGFDYGYTF. The DNA of the CDR3 is TGTGCCAGTAGCGCAGGGTTCGACTATGGCTACACCTTC.

V is TRBV29-1 and J is TRBJ2-3; the match to TRBD1 covers 7 bases. Germline CDR1 SQVTM, CDR2 ANQGSEA. The CDR3 runs to 13 residues. V dropped 4 bases and J dropped 4; count of bases not matched to a gene: 5. CDR3 sequence: CSVATGQADTQYF. Written as DNA, the CDR3 is TGCAGCGTTGCGACAGGGCAGGCAGATACGCAGTATTTT.

The chain has TRBV28 and TRBJ1-5; tentative D call: TRBD1 (5 bases). The germline V gene has CDR1 MDHEN and CDR2 SYDVKM. Trimming removed 6 bases at V and 2 bases at J, with 14 bases between. This CDR3 comprises 15 residues. The CDR3 bases are TGTGCCAGCAGGACCCCGGGACCCTGCAATCAGCCCCAGCATTTT. Translation: CASRTPGPCNQPQHF.

The chain joins TRBV10-3 to TRBJ2-2; possible D gene TRBD1, 5 bases. V gave up 4 bases and J gave up 5 bases, with 8 bases separating them. Per germline, CDR1 ENHRY and CDR2 SYGVKD. The CDR3 runs to 13 residues. The CDR3 region has the DNA TGTGCCATCAGTGCGGACACAACCGGGGAGCTGTTTTTT. Protein product: CAISADTTGELFF.

V gene TRBV30 combines with J gene TRBJ2-4; D remains unclear. CDR1 and CDR2 (germline): GTSNPN, SVGIG (reference sequence). V dropped 2 bases and J dropped 0 bases, with 11 bases sitting between them. CDR3 length equals 15 residues. The CDR3 sequence is CAWSNPYVAKNIQYF. Written as DNA, the CDR3 is TGTGCCTGGAGTAATCCCTACGTAGCCAAAAACATTCAGTACTTC.

This chain links TRBV28 with TRBJ1-1; the D is unclear. Germline V gene data show CDR1 as MDHEN and CDR2 as SYDVKM. CDR3 length equals 12 residues. Trimming pared 5 bases from V and 2 bases from J, leaving 6 bases between. The CDR3 region has the DNA TGTGCCAGCAGTGTCGACAACACTGAAGCTTTCTTT. Amino acid sequence: CASSVDNTEAFF.

This sequence joins TRBV6-1 and TRBJ2-7; D is unresolved. Trimming removed 4 bases from V and 0 bases from J, with 10 bases in between. The CDR3 is 14 amino acids. The V gene's germline CDR1 is MNHNS and CDR2 SASEGT. The CDR3 DNA reads as TGTGCCAGCAGTGCTTCGTGGACCTCCTACGAGCAGTACTTC. It is translated as CASSASWTSYEQYF.

V usage is TRBV5-6 and J usage is TRBJ2-2; D is ambiguous. The CDR3 extends over 15 amino acids. V lost 0 bases, J lost 7 bases, and 13 bases lay in between. Per the germline V gene, CDR1 is SGHDT and CDR2 is YYEEEE. The CDR3 DNA is TGTGCCAGCAGCTTGGGTTCGGAGCCCATCGGGGAGCTGTTTTTT. This gives the protein CASSLGSEPIGELFF.

The V and J genes are TRBV28 and TRBJ2-2; D is perhaps TRBD2 (5 bases). CDR1 and CDR2 from the germline V gene are MDHEN and SYDVKM. With 3 bases removed from V and 5 bases from J, the gap between germline ends came to 13 bases. This CDR3 has 15 residues. CDR3 DNA: TGTGCCAGCAGTTTTCAATTCCGGACTACCGGGGAGCTGTTTTTT. Its protein product is CASSFQFRTTGELFF.

This chain links TRBV14 with TRBJ2-2, with TRBD1 identical over 7 bases. Germline lookup yields CDR1 SGHDN and CDR2 FVKESK. Trimming took 6 bases from V and 3 from J; bases not matched to a gene: 16. The CDR3 extends over 18 amino acids. The CDR3 sequence: CASRGSQGPPLYTGELFF. CDR3 bases: TGTGCCAGCAGGGGTTCACAGGGGCCCCCTCTTTACACCGGGGAGCTGTTTTTT.

The chain joins TRBV7-3 to TRBJ2-1; D is ambiguous. The V end lost 4 bases, the J end lost 13 bases, and 11 bases lay between the germline ends. Germline CDR1 reads SGHTA; CDR2 reads FQGTGA. CDR3 size: 11 residues. CDR3 nucleotide sequence: TGTGCCAGCAGCTCTACAATTTTCCAGTTCTTC. Encoded protein: CASSSTIFQFF.

The chain links TRBV28 to TRBJ2-6; D gene uncertain. The CDR3 sequence is 16 residues long. Germline CDR1 is MDHEN and CDR2 is SYDVKM. V lost 3 bases, J lost 0 bases, and 9 bases lay in between. This CDR3 reads CASSLASSSGANVLTF. For the CDR3, the DNA is TGTGCCAGCAGTTTGGCTTCCAGCTCTGGGGCCAACGTCCTGACTTTC.

The V call is TRBV9, the J call TRBJ1-5; maybe TRBD1 (6 bases). This CDR3 is 15 amino acids long. Germline assignment: CDR1 SGDLS and CDR2 YYNGEE. V shed 2 bases and J shed 3 bases, with 12 bases lying between them. The CDR3 nucleotides read TGTGCCAGCAGCGTTACGACAGGACCCAATCAGCCCCAGCATTTT. Translating gives CASSVTTGPNQPQHF.

The chain carries TRBV5-5 and TRBJ1-5; D is possibly TRBD1 (6 bases). Per the germline V gene, CDR1 is SGHKS and CDR2 is YYEKEE (reference sequence). Trimming took 3 bases from V and 7 from J, leaving 17 bases between them. The CDR3 sequence is 15 residues long. The CDR3 bases are TGTGCCAGCAGCTCCCTCGGGGGCAATGGGCAGCCCCAGCATTTT. It yields the protein CASSSLGGNGQPQHF.

The gene calls are TRBV6-6 and TRBJ2-5; 8 bases map to TRBD1. The length of the CDR3 is 13 residues. CDR1 MNHNY and CDR2 SVGAGI come from the germline V gene (reference sequence). J was trimmed by 5 bases and V by 2 bases; bases with no gene match: 1. This CDR3 reads CASSYRDRETQYF. DNA for the CDR3: TGTGCCAGCAGTTACCGGGACAGGGAGACCCAGTACTTC.

V and J are TRBV6-1 and TRBJ2-5; TRBD2 matches 10 bases. Germline CDR1 and CDR2: MNHNS and SASEGT. The V segment lost 0 bases and the J segment 5 bases; nucleotides outside the gene matches: 12. This CDR3 has 18 amino acids. The CDR3 protein is CASSEASKREGPGETQYF. The DNA of the CDR3 is TGTGCCAGCAGTGAAGCGAGTAAGCGGGAGGGCCCTGGGGAGACCCAGTACTTC.

The gene calls are TRBV11-2 and TRBJ2-7, with 9 bases fitting TRBD2. This CDR3 contains 13 residues. Trimming took 1 base from V and 13 from J; bases not matched to a gene: 8. Germline V gives CDR1 SGHAT, CDR2 FQNNGV. The CDR3 here is CASSLGAGGPSYF. The DNA for the CDR3 is TGTGCCAGCAGCTTAGGGGCGGGAGGGCCCTCATACTTC.

V is TRBV25-1 and J is TRBJ2-3, with a weak D call TRBD2 (6 bases). The CDR3 spans 14 residues. V was clipped by 2 bases and J by 2 bases, with 8 bases between them. Germline CDR1 and CDR2: MGHDK and SYGVNS. CDR3: CASSEGGATDTQYF. In DNA, the CDR3 is TGTGCCAGCAGTGAAGGAGGGGCCACAGATACGCAGTATTTT.

This rearrangement joins TRBV23-1 to TRBJ1-4; 9 nucleotides match TRBD1. TRBV23-1 is placed among ORFs of uncertain function. This CDR3 region has 18 residues. Trimming removed 8 bases from V and 2 bases from J; junction bases left unmatched: 15. The CDR3 coding sequence is TGCGCCAGCCCTATTAATACAGGGGGCGGGGTGACTAATGAAAAACTGTTTTTT. Amino acid sequence: CASPINTGGGVTNEKLFF.

This chain connects TRBV10-3 to TRBJ1-2; 9 nucleotides agree with TRBD1. The CDR3 has 17 residues. J lost 5 bases, V lost 2 bases, and 12 bases had no gene match. The germline CDR1 and CDR2 sequences are ENHRY and SYGVKD. Here the CDR3 DNA reads TGTGCCATCAGTGAGACCTCGCCGGGACAGGGAGAGTATGGCTACACCTTC. Protein: CAISETSPGQGEYGYTF.

The V gene is TRBV7-2, the J gene TRBJ2-1; D gene ambiguous. Germline values: CDR1 SGHTA, CDR2 FQGNSA. The CDR3 is made up of 16 amino acids. V lost 7 bases and J 0 bases, leaving 16 bases between the germline ends. The CDR3 reads CASIDLIGSSYNEQFF. DNA of the CDR3: TGTGCCAGCATCGATCTCATCGGAAGCTCCTACAATGAGCAGTTCTTC.

The chain couples TRBV6-1 to TRBJ2-7; 12 nucleotides align to TRBD2. Germline V gives CDR1 MNHNS, CDR2 SASEGT. Trimming removed 6 bases from V and 6 bases from J; junction bases left unmatched: 0. CDR3 length equals 12 residues. In nucleotides, the CDR3 is TGTGCCAGCAGGACTAGCGGGAGCGAGCAGTACTTC. It specifies CASRTSGSEQYF.

The V and J genes are TRBV7-2 and TRBJ1-2; the D gene is possibly TRBD1 (6 bases). There are 14 residues in the CDR3. V shed 11 bases and J shed 7 bases, with 23 bases lying between them. Germline V gene lookup returns CDR1 SGHTA and CDR2 FQGNSA. This CDR3 is CALRRGRGRFGYTF. The CDR3 DNA follows: TGTGCCCTGAGGAGGGGGAGGGGTCGGTTTGGCTACACCTTC. The full variable domain, with the rest looked up from reference TRBV7-2 and TRBJ1-2, is GAGVSQSPSNKVTEKGKDVELRCDPISGHTALYWYRQSLGQGLEFLIYFQGNSAPDKSGLPSDRFSAERTGGSVSTLTIQRTQQEDSAVYLCALRRGRGRFGYTFGSGTRLTVV.

This clone came up once. The chain combines TRBV27 with TRBJ2-7, with 11 bases matching TRBD1. The CDR3 runs to 14 residues. V shed 5 bases and J 4 bases; nucleotides not matched to a gene: 4. Germline loops: CDR1 MNHEY, CDR2 SMNVEV (reference sequence). The CDR3 DNA reads as TGTGCCAGCAGTACAGGACAGGGGGCGTACGAGCAGTACTTC. The encoded protein is CASSTGQGAYEQYF.

This rearrangement joins TRBV19 to TRBJ2-7; D gene uncertain. CDR1 and CDR2 from the germline V gene are LNHDA and SQIVND (reference sequence). The length of the CDR3 is 13 residues. Trimming took off 3 bases at V and 0 bases at J, with 6 bases between the two ends. The CDR3 sequence: CASSIGRSYEQYF. The CDR3 DNA is TGTGCCAGTAGTATTGGTCGCTCCTACGAGCAGTACTTC. Drawing the rest from reference TRBV19 and TRBJ2-7, the complete variable domain is DGGITQSPKYLFRKEGQNVTLSCEQNLNHDAMYWYRQDPGQGLRLIYYSQIVNDFQKGDIAEGYSVSREKKESFPLTVTSAQKNPTAFYLCASSIGRSYEQYFGPGTRLTVT.

The V call is TRBV6-4, the J call TRBJ2-2; D is uncertain. Trimming pared 4 bases from V and 1 base from J, leaving 4 bases between. This CDR3 has 13 residues. Germline assignment: CDR1 MRHNA and CDR2 SNTAGT. The CDR3 is CASSAGNTGELFF. CDR3 DNA sequence: TGTGCCAGCAGTGCAGGGAACACCGGGGAGCTGTTTTTT.

V is TRBV14 and J is TRBJ2-5; 7 bases agree with TRBD1. CDR3 length: 16 amino acids. Germline V lookup: CDR1 SGHDN, CDR2 FVKESK. J lost 1 base, V lost 4 bases, and 9 bases had no gene match. Here the CDR3 reads CASSRPGTATQETQYF. For the CDR3, the DNA is TGTGCCAGCAGCCGCCCCGGGACAGCTACCCAAGAGACCCAGTACTTC.